Each of the 7 T cell receptor beta chains below was sequenced from the same sample in a study of cytomegalovirus exposure and HLA in healthy donors. PCR primers comprised 60 Vbeta and 13 Jbeta primers. Clones were read by immunoSEQ multiplex PCR, and TCRdb kept only the in-frame ones, dropping some. The sample has more than 15,000 clones; 70% to 85% are singletons. The sample consisted of PBMCs. The origin of the receptors is a human donor in good health.

This clone has a single count. This chain joins TRBV7-9 and TRBJ1-2, with a possible D match to TRBD1 (6 bases). The germline CDR1 and CDR2 sequences are SEHNR and FQNEAQ (reference sequence). The CDR3 consists of 12 residues. V dropped 5 bases and J dropped 6 bases, with 10 bases sitting between them. CDR3 amino acids: CASSLRQDGYTF. In DNA form, the CDR3 reads TGTGCCAGCAGCCTCAGACAGGATGGCTACACCTTC.

This clone was seen only once. The chain links TRBV10-2 to TRBJ2-7, with D possibly being TRBD1 (5 bases). Germline CDR1 reads WSHSY; CDR2 reads SAAADI. V was pared by 4 bases and J by 3 bases, with 10 bases between. This CDR3 has 13 residues. The CDR3 nucleotides read TGCGCCAGCAGTGTGGGGCCGCTCTACGAGCAGTACTTC. This translates into CASSVGPLYEQYF.

This CDR3 is CASSLDRGRNGELFF. The CDR3 bases are TGTGCCAGCTCGCTCGACAGGGGGCGAAACGGGGAGCTGTTTTTT. The rearrangement uses TRBV18 and TRBJ2-2; TRBD1 matches at 10 bases. Trimming took 6 bases from V and 7 from J; bases not matched to a gene: 8. This CDR3 has 15 amino acids. CDR1 and CDR2 from the germline V gene are KGHSH and LQKENI.

This clone was seen only a few times. The chain couples TRBV7-9 to TRBJ1-2; D unresolved. Germline V CDR1 and CDR2: SEHNR, FQNEAQ (reference sequence). The V and J ends lost 5 bases and 8 bases respectively, with 12 bases between them. The CDR3 has 12 amino acids. The CDR3 DNA reads as TGTGCCAGCAGCCAATCTCTGGAGGGCTACACCTTC. Translating gives CASSQSLEGYTF.

The table lists this clone with a count of one. This sequence joins TRBV5-1 and TRBJ2-7; TRBD1 agrees at 11 bases. This CDR3 has 14 amino acids. The germline CDR1 and CDR2 sequences are SGHRS and YFSETQ. The V and J ends lost 7 bases and 7 bases, in that order; junction bases with no gene match: 10. The CDR3 nucleotides read TGCGCCAGCCCCCGGGACAGGGGGTCTGGTGAGCAGTACTTC. Its protein is CASPRDRGSGEQYF.

CDR3 nucleotides: TGTGCCAGTAGTATAAGCCCCGGGACTGTCTATGGCTACACCTTC. Amino acid sequence: CASSISPGTVYGYTF. The chain joins TRBV19 to TRBJ1-2; perhaps TRBD1 as D (5 bases). The CDR3 length is 15 residues. Germline lookup yields CDR1 LNHDA and CDR2 SQIVND (reference sequence). V gave up 2 bases and J gave up 4 bases, with 14 bases separating them.

The chain has TRBV12-5 and TRBJ2-5; TRBD2 is a possible D gene (6 bases). Germline-derived CDR1 and CDR2 are LGHNT and FRNRAP. The CDR3 has 15 amino acids. V gave up 2 bases and J gave up 2 bases, with 12 bases separating them. The CDR3 DNA is TGTGCTAGTGGTTTGTTTAGCGGCCCTCAAGAGACCCAGTACTTC. Encoded protein: CASGLFSGPQETQYF.